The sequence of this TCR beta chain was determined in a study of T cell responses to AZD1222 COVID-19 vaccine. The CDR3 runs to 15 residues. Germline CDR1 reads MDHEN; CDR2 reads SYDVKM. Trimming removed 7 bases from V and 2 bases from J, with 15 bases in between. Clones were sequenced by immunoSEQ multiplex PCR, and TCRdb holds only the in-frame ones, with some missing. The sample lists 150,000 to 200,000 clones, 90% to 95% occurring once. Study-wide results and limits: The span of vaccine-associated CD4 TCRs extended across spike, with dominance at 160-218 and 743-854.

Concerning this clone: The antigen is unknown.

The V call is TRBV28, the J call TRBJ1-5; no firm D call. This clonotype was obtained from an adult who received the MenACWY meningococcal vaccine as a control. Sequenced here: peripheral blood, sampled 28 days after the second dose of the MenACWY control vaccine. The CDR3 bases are TGTGCCAGCAAACGTGGGTCAGTAGGCAATCAGCCCCAGCATTTT. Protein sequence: CASKRGSVGNQPQHF.